These T cell receptor beta chains were read from a single sample in a study of cytomegalovirus exposure and HLA in healthy donors. Measured with immunoSEQ multiplex PCR; TCRdb has only the in-frame clones, and not every one. The sample lists about 180,000 clones, 82% seen once, with over 1.5% in the top ten. The sequenced sample was PBMCs. The receptor set was obtained from a man in his forties in good health and CMV-seronegative. CDR3s include the opening cysteine and the closing phenylalanine or tryptophan. D genes are given only for firm matches. For some rows the clone size is stated as once, few or many, or as a class when expanded; others skip it.

size: -; D: -; V: TRBV5-5; J: TRBJ2-1; DNA: TGTGCCAGCAGCTTGGAAAGCGTGCCCTACAATGAGCAGTTCTTC; CDR3: CASSLESVPYNEQFF
size: -; D: -; V: TRBV19; J: TRBJ2-7; DNA: TGTGCCAGTGGACTTAACTCCTACGAGCAGTACTTC; CDR3: CASGLNSYEQYF
size: -; D: -; V: TRBV18; J: TRBJ2-3; DNA: TGTGCCAGCTCACCACCGAGGAGGGTGGGGACCACAGATACGCAGTATTTT; CDR3: CASSPPRRVGTTDTQYF
size: -; D: TRBD1; V: TRBV30; J: TRBJ2-5; DNA: TGTGCCTGGGCATACAGGGGCTTGGAGACCCAGTACTTC; CDR3: CAWAYRGLETQYF
size: -; D: TRBD1; V: TRBV6-1; J: TRBJ1-1; DNA: TGTGCCAGCAGTGCTAACAGGGGGAACACTGAAGCTTTCTTT; CDR3: CASSANRGNTEAFF
size: once; D: TRBD2; V: TRBV2; J: TRBJ2-3; DNA: TGTGCCAGCAGTGGAGGCGGGGGGGCCGATACGCAGTATTTT; CDR3: CASSGGGGADTQYF
size: -; D: TRBD1; V: TRBV30; J: TRBJ2-3; DNA: TGTGCCCGGCGGGGACAGGGCACAGATACGCAGTATTTT; CDR3: CARRGQGTDTQYF
size: -; D: TRBD1; V: TRBV7-6; J: TRBJ1-4; DNA: TGTGCCAGCAGCTTAGCGGGGACAGCTAATGAAAAACTGTTTTTT; CDR3: CASSLAGTANEKLFF
size: -; D: -; V: TRBV7-8; J: TRBJ2-7; DNA: TGTGCCAGCAGCTTAGCCGGAGAGAGCTACGAGCAGTACTTC; CDR3: CASSLAGESYEQYF
size: -; D: -; V: TRBV5-1; J: TRBJ1-1; DNA: TGCGCCAGCCGCCGGGAGATTAACACTGAAGCTTTCTTT; CDR3: CASRREINTEAFF
size: -; D: TRBD1; V: TRBV4-3; J: TRBJ1-1; DNA: TGCGCCAGCAGCCTTGACCCGGACAGGCACACTGAAGCTTTCTTT; CDR3: CASSLDPDRHTEAFF
size: -; D: -; V: TRBV4-3; J: TRBJ1-3; DNA: TGCGCCAGCAGCCGTGAGGTGACCTCTGGAAACACCATATATTTT; CDR3: CASSREVTSGNTIYF
size: few; D: -; V: TRBV7-9; J: TRBJ1-4; DNA: TGTTCCAGCAGCTTAGCAACAGGTACTAATGAAAAACTGTTTTTT; CDR3: CSSSLATGTNEKLFF
size: few; D: TRBD2; V: TRBV7-9; J: TRBJ2-7; DNA: TGTGCCAGCAGCTCACCTTACACCGGGACTAACCCCTACGAGCAGTACTTC; CDR3: CASSSPYTGTNPYEQYF
size: -; D: TRBD2; V: TRBV7-2; J: TRBJ2-2; DNA: TGTGCCAGCAGAAAGCAGCGGGGGGGCCAAACCGGGGAGCTGTTTTTT; CDR3: CASRKQRGGQTGELFF
size: -; D: -; V: TRBV5-4; J: TRBJ1-4; DNA: TGTGCCAGCAGCTTGGCCGAGGGGAGGCTTGCAACTAATGAAAAACTGTTTTTT; CDR3: CASSLAEGRLATNEKLFF
size: few; D: -; V: TRBV4-3; J: TRBJ2-3; DNA: TGCGCCAGCAGCCAAGAAGTCGCTAGCCGATCAGATACGCAGTATTTT; CDR3: CASSQEVASRSDTQYF
size: -; D: -; V: TRBV7-3; J: TRBJ2-7; DNA: TGTGCCAGCAGCTTAAGACCGGGGATGGGCGAGCAGTACTTC; CDR3: CASSLRPGMGEQYF
size: -; D: TRBD2; V: TRBV4-2; J: TRBJ2-7; DNA: TGTGCCAGCAGCGGGACTAGCGGGACCTACGAGCAGTACTTC; CDR3: CASSGTSGTYEQYF
size: -; D: -; V: TRBV4-3; J: TRBJ1-6; DNA: TGCGCCAGCAGCGGGGCCCTAGGGAATTCACCCCTCCACTTT; CDR3: CASSGALGNSPLHF
size: -; D: -; V: TRBV21-1; J: TRBJ1-2; DNA: TGTGCCAGCAGCTCCCCAGGGACAGGGGGCCGTGGCTACACCTTC; CDR3: CASSSPGTGGRGYTF
size: -; D: -; V: TRBV20-1; J: TRBJ1-2; DNA: TGCAGTGCTAGAGATCGGGGCTACACCTTC; CDR3: CSARDRGYTF
size: -; D: -; V: TRBV25-1; J: TRBJ1-2; DNA: TGTGCCAGCAGGGGAGGGGTAGGCTACACCTTC; CDR3: CASRGGVGYTF
size: -; D: TRBD1; V: TRBV4-2; J: TRBJ2-7; DNA: TGTGCCAGCAGCCAACCTCCCGCGGGACAGGGGATCTACGAGCAGTACTTC; CDR3: CASSQPPAGQGIYEQYF
size: -; D: -; V: TRBV28; J: TRBJ2-7; DNA: TGTGCCACCCTGCGGGGCAGTGTGGCCTACGAGCAGTACTTC; CDR3: CATLRGSVAYEQYF
size: -; D: TRBD1; V: TRBV6-1; J: TRBJ1-2; DNA: TGTGCCAGCAGTGAGCTGGACAGGGTGGAGGGCTACACCTTC; CDR3: CASSELDRVEGYTF
size: -; D: -; V: TRBV6-1; J: TRBJ1-4; DNA: TGTGCCAGCAGACCACCAAACGGACAGAAGGGAAAACTGTTTTTT; CDR3: CASRPPNGQKGKLFF
size: -; D: -; V: TRBV18; J: TRBJ1-2; DNA: TGTGCCAGCTCACCAGGTGCAGTCAATAACTATGGCTACACCTTC; CDR3: CASSPGAVNNYGYTF
size: -; D: TRBD2; V: TRBV5-1; J: TRBJ2-7; DNA: TGCGCCAGCAGCTTGAGTCTAGCGGGGGGGTATGACTTC; CDR3: CASSLSLAGGYDF
size: -; D: TRBD1; V: TRBV6-1; J: TRBJ1-5; DNA: TGTGCCAGCAGTGGCCCAGGGGGCCCCGATCAGCCCCAGCATTTT; CDR3: CASSGPGGPDQPQHF
size: -; D: TRBD2; V: TRBV4-3; J: TRBJ2-5; DNA: TGCGCCAGCAGCCCCACGGGGAGGGGTGAGACCCAGTACTTC; CDR3: CASSPTGRGETQYF
size: -; D: -; V: TRBV2; J: TRBJ1-1; DNA: TGTGCCAGCAGTGGACAGAGTGGAACTGAAGCTTTCTTT; CDR3: CASSGQSGTEAFF
size: -; D: -; V: TRBV9; J: TRBJ2-3; DNA: TGTGCCAGCAGCCCCTTCCCCCTTAGCCCAGATACGCAGTATTTT; CDR3: CASSPFPLSPDTQYF